The 15 T cell receptor beta chains below were found in one sample sequenced in a study of cytomegalovirus exposure and HLA in healthy donors. PCR primers comprised 60 Vbeta and 13 Jbeta primers. Measured with immunoSEQ multiplex PCR; TCRdb has only the in-frame clones, and not every one. The top ten clones hold 4.1% of a sample with 100,000 or so clones, approximately 76% of them seen once. Sequencing was carried out using PBMCs. The receptor source for this set is a man aged 35 to 55 in good health and CMV-seronegative.

The chain links TRBV10-3 to TRBJ2-7, with D maybe TRBD1 (6 bases). The V gene's germline CDR1 is ENHRY and CDR2 SYGVKD. This CDR3 contains 14 residues. The V end was cut by 4 bases, the J end by 6 bases, with 16 bases between. In nucleotides, the CDR3 is TGTGCCATCAGTGTAGGAGGACAGAGCGCCGAGCAGTACTTC. Its protein is CAISVGGQSAEQYF.

V and J are TRBV6-5 and TRBJ2-5; 10 nucleotides line up with TRBD2. This CDR3 region has 14 residues. The V segment lost 6 bases and the J segment 5 bases; nucleotides outside the gene matches: 6. CDR1 is MNHEY and CDR2 is SVGAGI in the germline V gene. CDR3 sequence (DNA): TGTGCCAGCAGCAGCGGGGGGGCCGTGGAGACCCAGTACTTC. It encodes CASSSGGAVETQYF.

Note on this clone: Mismatch with germline at one junction end may stem from a read error. V is TRBV7-7 and J is TRBJ2-1, with D hard to call. The CDR3 has 13 amino acids. Looked up from germline, CDR1 is SSHAT and CDR2 is FNYEAQ (reference sequence). This chain's CDR3 is CASSPGVNNEQFF. The CDR3 region has the DNA TGTGCTAGCAGCCCCGGAGTGAACAATGAGCAGTTCTTC.

This clone was seen more than once but under ten times. The genes are TRBV4-2 and TRBJ2-7; TRBD2 matches at 8 bases. The ends lost 4 bases at V and 4 bases at J; junction bases unmatched: 6. CDR1 and CDR2 (germline): LGHNA, YNFKEQ. The CDR3 is 14 residues long. DNA of the CDR3: TGTGCCAGCAGCCCACGGGGGGGCGGGTACGAGCAGTACTTC. Amino acid sequence: CASSPRGGGYEQYF.

The chain has TRBV19 and TRBJ2-1; D gene ambiguous. Germline CDR1 LNHDA, CDR2 SQIVND (reference sequence). Trimming shortened V by 7 bases and J by 8 bases, and 15 bases separated the two germline ends. This CDR3 has 13 residues. The CDR3 here is CASKRSDLYEQFF. CDR3 sequence (DNA): TGTGCCAGTAAGAGGAGTGATTTATATGAGCAGTTCTTC. Filled out from reference TRBV19 and TRBJ2-1, the complete variable domain reads DGGITQSPKYLFRKEGQNVTLSCEQNLNHDAMYWYRQDPGQGLRLIYYSQIVNDFQKGDIAEGYSVSREKKESFPLTVTSAQKNPTAFYLCASKRSDLYEQFFGPGTRLTVL.

The rearrangement joins TRBV11-1 to TRBJ2-7, with a tentative D call TRBD2 (5 bases). V was clipped by 8 bases and J by 1 base, with 9 bases between them. The CDR3 covers 12 residues. Per germline, CDR1 SGHAT and CDR2 FQDESV (reference sequence). The CDR3 spells CASRGSSYEQYF. Written as DNA, the CDR3 is TGTGCCAGCCGCGGGTCTTCCTACGAGCAGTACTTC.

This sequence joins TRBV28 and TRBJ1-3; 7 bases are shared with TRBD1. Trimming took 5 bases from V and 4 from J; bases not matched to a gene: 8. Germline V CDR1 and CDR2: MDHEN, SYDVKM. The CDR3 runs to 15 residues. The CDR3 loop is CASSPMTGPGNTIYF. The CDR3 DNA reads TGTGCCAGCAGTCCAATGACAGGGCCCGGAAACACCATATATTTT. Variable domain in full (rest from reference TRBV28 and TRBJ1-3): DVKVTQSSRYLVKRTGEKVFLECVQDMDHENMFWYRQDPGLGLRLIYFSYDVKMKEKGDIPEGYSVSREKKERFSLILESASTNQTSMYLCASSPMTGPGNTIYFGEGSWLTVV.

This sequence joins TRBV5-6 and TRBJ2-1; tentatively, D is TRBD2 (6 bases). The germline gives CDR1 SGHDT, CDR2 YYEEEE. The CDR3 has 14 residues. The V end lost 0 bases, the J end lost 9 bases, and 13 bases lay between the germline ends. In DNA form, the CDR3 reads TGTGCCAGCAGCTTGGCCGGGGGTAGTGGTGAGCAGTTCTTC. It specifies CASSLAGGSGEQFF.

The V call is TRBV30, the J call TRBJ2-3; no reliable D call. The CDR3 runs 12 residues. V was pared by 4 bases and J by 6 bases, with 11 bases between. Germline values: CDR1 GTSNPN, CDR2 SVGIG (reference sequence). The CDR3 protein is CAWTTRADTQYF. CDR3 nucleotide sequence: TGTGCCTGGACCACCCGAGCGGATACGCAGTATTTT.

The chain combines TRBV19 with TRBJ1-3; maybe TRBD1 (5 bases). CDR1 is LNHDA, CDR2 SQIVND, per germline (reference sequence). This CDR3 is 14 amino acids long. Trimming removed 7 bases from V and 3 bases from J, with 13 bases in between. CDR3 sequence (DNA): TGTGCCAGTATTCTCGACAGCCTTGGAAACACCATATATTTT. It is translated as CASILDSLGNTIYF.

The chain uses TRBV5-1 and TRBJ1-3; D uncertain. V lost 0 bases and J 3 bases, leaving 13 bases between the germline ends. CDR1 is SGHRS and CDR2 is YFSETQ in the germline V gene. The CDR3 has 16 residues. CDR3 nucleotides: TGCGCCAGCAGCTTGGACCCTTTATCGGGTGGAAACACCATATATTTT. Protein: CASSLDPLSGGNTIYF.

This clone was seen just once. This rearrangement joins TRBV2 to TRBJ2-4, with 8 positions matching TRBD1. V was pared by 3 bases and J by 7 bases, with 8 bases of the junction left unmatched. This CDR3 contains 15 residues. Germline CDR1 is SNHLY and CDR2 is FYNNEI. The CDR3, as DNA: TGTGCCAGCAGTGAGGGCCAGGGGGCGAGGAACATTCAGTACTTC. Translation: CASSEGQGARNIQYF.

The chain carries TRBV4-2 and TRBJ2-3, with TRBD2 matching over 8 bases. V trimming: 4 bases; J trimming: 4 bases; junction bases outside the gene matches: 4. Per germline, CDR1 LGHNA and CDR2 YNFKEQ. The CDR3 totals 14 residues. CDR3 sequence reads: CASSPGGASDTQYF. CDR3 bases: TGTGCCAGCAGCCCCGGGGGGGCCTCAGATACGCAGTATTTT.

Notes on this clone: The sample holds other DNA sequences that translate to the same CDR3. V is TRBV19 and J is TRBJ1-2, with D possibly matching TRBD1 (6 bases). Germline CDR1 reads LNHDA; CDR2 reads SQIVND (reference sequence). V was shortened by 5 bases and J by 2 bases, with 9 bases between the two germline ends. The CDR3 totals 13 residues. The CDR3 DNA reads as TGTGCCAGTAGTCCGACAGGCAACTATGGCTACACCTTC. As protein: CASSPTGNYGYTF.

A note on this clone: The identical CDR3 is also encoded by other nucleotide sequences in the sample. The V gene is TRBV19, the J gene TRBJ1-6; D is ambiguous. CDR1 and CDR2 from the germline V gene are LNHDA and SQIVND (reference sequence). This CDR3 is 13 amino acids long. V shed 6 bases and J shed 6 bases, with 9 bases lying between them. CDR3 amino acids: CASSPQFNSPLHF. The CDR3 bases are TGTGCCAGTAGCCCACAGTTTAATTCACCCCTCCACTTT.